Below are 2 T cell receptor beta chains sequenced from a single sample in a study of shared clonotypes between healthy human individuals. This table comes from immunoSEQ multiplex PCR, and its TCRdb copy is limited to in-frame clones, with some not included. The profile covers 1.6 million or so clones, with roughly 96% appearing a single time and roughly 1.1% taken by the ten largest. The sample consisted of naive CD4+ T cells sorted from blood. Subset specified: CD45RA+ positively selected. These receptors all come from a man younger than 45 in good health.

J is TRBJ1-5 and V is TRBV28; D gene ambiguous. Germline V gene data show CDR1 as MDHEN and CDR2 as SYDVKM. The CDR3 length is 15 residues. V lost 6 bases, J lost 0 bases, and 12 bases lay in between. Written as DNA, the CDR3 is TGTGCCAGCAGCTTCCTGAGTCTTAGCAATCAGCCCCAGCATTTT. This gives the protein CASSFLSLSNQPQHF.

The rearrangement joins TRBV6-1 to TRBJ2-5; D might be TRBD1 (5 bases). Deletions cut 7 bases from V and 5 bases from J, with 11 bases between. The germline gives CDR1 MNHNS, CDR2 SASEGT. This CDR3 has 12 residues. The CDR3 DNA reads TGTGCCAGCAAACCACAGGCGGAGACCCAGTACTTC. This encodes CASKPQAETQYF.